The 7 T cell receptor beta chains in this list originate from one sample, sequenced in a study of shared clonotypes between healthy human individuals. TCRdb's table, derived via immunoSEQ multiplex PCR, lists solely in-frame clones and lacks some. This sample carries about 820,000 clones, 80% to 95% of them seen once, and the ten largest clones take less than 25%. Only CD45RO-negative cells positively selected for CCR7 counted as naive CD8 cells, so terminally differentiated effector memory CD45RA+ cells were excluded. The material sequenced was naive CD8+ T cells sorted from blood. Source of these receptors: a man younger than 45 in good health.

The V and J genes are TRBV7-9 and TRBJ2-7, with TRBD1 matching over 11 bases. Germline CDR1 is SEHNR and CDR2 is FQNEAQ (reference sequence). This CDR3 contains 17 residues. J was trimmed by 2 bases and V by 5 bases; bases with no gene match: 11. The CDR3 nucleotides are TGTGCCAGCAGCCATACCTTACCGGGACAGGGGGCCTACGAGCAGTACTTC. Translation gives CASSHTLPGQGAYEQYF. Full variable domain (outside the CDR3, taken from reference TRBV7-9 and TRBJ2-7): DTGVSQNPRHKITKRGQNVTFRCDPISEHNRLYWYRQTLGQGPEFLTYFQNEAQLEKSRLLSDRFSAERPKGSFSTLEIQRTEQGDSAMYLCASSHTLPGQGAYEQYFGPGTRLTVT.

The CDR3 coding sequence is TGTGCCTGGGCCGACAGGGTTATTGACTATGGCTACACCTTC. Residues: CAWADRVIDYGYTF. The chain joins TRBV30 to TRBJ1-2, with 7 bases matching TRBD1. After removal of 5 bases from V and 3 bases from J, the junction contained 9 bases not matched to a gene. This CDR3 spans 14 amino acids. Per germline, CDR1 GTSNPN and CDR2 SVGIG (reference sequence).

The genes are TRBV6-1 and TRBJ2-2, with D possibly matching TRBD2 (7 bases). The germline V gene has CDR1 MNHNS and CDR2 SASEGT. The CDR3 sequence is 13 residues long. The germline V and J ends were trimmed by 8 bases and 4 bases, with 11 bases remaining between them. Written as DNA, the CDR3 is TGTGCCAGCGGGGGGGCCGGCACCGGGGAGCTGTTTTTT. Its translation is CASGGAGTGELFF.

CDR3 DNA: TGTGCCAGCAGTTTAAGGGGCTTAAGCTCCTACGAGCAGTACTTC. Amino acids: CASSLRGLSSYEQYF. The chain recombines TRBV28 with TRBJ2-7, with D perhaps matching TRBD1 (5 bases). The germline CDR1 and CDR2 sequences are MDHEN and SYDVKM. V shed 2 bases and J shed 0 bases, with 11 bases lying between them. The length of the CDR3 is 15 residues.

J is TRBJ2-1 and V is TRBV9; 9 positions match TRBD2. V shed 4 bases, J shed 3 bases, and the junction held 5 bases outside the gene matches. The V gene's germline CDR1 is SGDLS and CDR2 YYNGEE. This CDR3 contains 15 residues. CDR3 protein: CASSLGTSSYNEQFF. CDR3 nucleotide sequence: TGTGCCAGCAGCCTAGGGACTAGCAGCTACAATGAGCAGTTCTTC.

The V gene is TRBV19, the J gene TRBJ1-1, with a tentative D call TRBD1 (5 bases). Trimming shortened V by 10 bases and J by 4 bases, and 16 bases separated the two germline ends. Germline V gene lookup returns CDR1 LNHDA and CDR2 SQIVND (reference sequence). CDR3 length: 13 residues. This chain's CDR3 is CATTPGAGTEAFF. The CDR3 coding sequence is TGTGCCACCACCCCCGGGGCAGGCACTGAAGCTTTCTTT.

This chain connects TRBV4-1 to TRBJ2-4; TRBD2 matches at 13 bases. The CDR3 covers 17 residues. Per the germline V gene, CDR1 is MGHRA and CDR2 is YSYEKL. The V gene end was trimmed by 2 bases and the J gene end by 4 bases; junction bases not matched to a gene: 5. CDR3 protein: CASSQSPGLAGKNIQYF. The DNA of the CDR3 is TGCGCCAGCAGCCAATCCCCGGGACTAGCGGGGAAAAACATTCAGTACTTC.